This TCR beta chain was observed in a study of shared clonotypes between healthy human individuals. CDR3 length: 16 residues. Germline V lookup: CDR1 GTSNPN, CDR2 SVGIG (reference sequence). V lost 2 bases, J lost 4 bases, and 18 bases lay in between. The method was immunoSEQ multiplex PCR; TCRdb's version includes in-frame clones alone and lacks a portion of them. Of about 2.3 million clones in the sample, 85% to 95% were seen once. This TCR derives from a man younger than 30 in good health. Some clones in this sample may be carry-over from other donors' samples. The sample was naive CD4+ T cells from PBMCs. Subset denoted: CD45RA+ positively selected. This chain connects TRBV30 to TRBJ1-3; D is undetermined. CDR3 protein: CAWSPTAGFRGNTIYF. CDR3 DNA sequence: TGTGCCTGGAGTCCGACCGCGGGGTTCAGGGGAAACACCATATATTTT.